This record looks at one T cell receptor (beta chain) sequence and its context. Antigen: not known. CDR3 length: 12 amino acids. Germline V gene lookup returns CDR1 SQVTM and CDR2 ANQGSEA. The J segment lost 8 bases and the V segment lost 3 bases, leaving 3 bases of the junction unmatched. The data derive from a study of CD8+ T cells in alopecia areata. Whole-study context: Treated patients were given 5 to 10 mg oral tofacitinib twice daily. After 6 to 18 months of tofacitinib, follow-up continued 6 months off drug. General observations from the study: Especially in alopecia totalis/universalis, lesional scalp showed greater clonality than normal scalp did.

cDNA reverse transcribed from extracted RNA served as the sequencing template. Only in-frame clones appear in the TCRdb table, and some are missing; sequencing was by immunoSEQ multiplex PCR. The sample lists roughly 150,000 clones, about 53% seen once, with roughly 19% in the top ten. The sample consisted of CD8+ T cells sorted from blood, taken at week 0. The chain combines TRBV29-1 with TRBJ1-2, with TRBD1 matching over 10 bases. The receptor was derived from a human donor with alopecia areata. CDR3 in amino acids: CSVDDRGQGYTF. CDR3 in DNA: TGCAGCGTTGATGACAGGGGGCAAGGCTACACCTTC. The whole variable domain, remainder taken from reference TRBV29-1 and TRBJ1-2, is SAVISQKPSRDICQRGTSLTIQCQVDSQVTMMFWYRQQPGQSLTLIATANQGSEATYESGFVIDKFPISRPNLTFSTLTVSNMSPEDSSIYLCSVDDRGQGYTFGSGTRLTVV.